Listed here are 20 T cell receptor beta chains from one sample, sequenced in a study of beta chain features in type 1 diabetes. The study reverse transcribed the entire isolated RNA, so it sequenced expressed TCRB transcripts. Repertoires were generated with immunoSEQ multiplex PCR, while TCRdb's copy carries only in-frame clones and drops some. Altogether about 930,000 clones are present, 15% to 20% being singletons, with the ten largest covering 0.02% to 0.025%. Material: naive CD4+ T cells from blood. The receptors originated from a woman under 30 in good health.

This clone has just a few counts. CDR3 coding DNA: TGCGCCAGCAACCCAAATCCACGGCTAGCGGGAGAAGAGTACCAAGAGACCCAGTACTTC. Its translation: CASNPNPRLAGEEYQETQYF. The chain employs TRBV23-1 and TRBJ2-5; 10 bases match TRBD2. TRBV23-1 has ORF status, its function being uncertain. Trimming took 7 bases from V and 0 from J; bases not matched to a gene: 20. CDR3 length equals 20 residues.

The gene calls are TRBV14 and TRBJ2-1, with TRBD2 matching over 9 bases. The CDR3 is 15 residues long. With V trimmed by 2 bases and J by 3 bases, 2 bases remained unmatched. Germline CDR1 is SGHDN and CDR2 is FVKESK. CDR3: CASSQNSGGYNEQFF. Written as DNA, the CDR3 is TGTGCCAGCAGCCAAAATAGCGGGGGCTACAATGAGCAGTTCTTC.

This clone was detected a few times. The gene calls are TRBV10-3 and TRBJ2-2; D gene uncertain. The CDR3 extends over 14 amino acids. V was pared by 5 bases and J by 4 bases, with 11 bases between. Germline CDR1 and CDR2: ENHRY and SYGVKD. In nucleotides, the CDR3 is TGTGCCATCAGTAGGACCCAGACCACCGGGGAGCTGTTTTTT. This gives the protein CAISRTQTTGELFF.

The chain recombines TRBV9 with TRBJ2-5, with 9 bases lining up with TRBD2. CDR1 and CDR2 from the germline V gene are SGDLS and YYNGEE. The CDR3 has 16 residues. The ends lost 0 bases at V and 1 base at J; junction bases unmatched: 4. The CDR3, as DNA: TGTGCCAGCAGCGTAGCAGTAGCGGGAGTCCAAGAGACCCAGTACTTC. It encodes CASSVAVAGVQETQYF.

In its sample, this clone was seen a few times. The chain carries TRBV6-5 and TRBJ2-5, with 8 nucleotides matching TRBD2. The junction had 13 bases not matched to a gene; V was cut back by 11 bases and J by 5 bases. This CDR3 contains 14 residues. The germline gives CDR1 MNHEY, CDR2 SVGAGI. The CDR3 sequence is CAVQSGRIAETQYF. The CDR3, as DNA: TGTGCCGTACAGAGCGGGAGAATCGCCGAGACCCAGTACTTC.

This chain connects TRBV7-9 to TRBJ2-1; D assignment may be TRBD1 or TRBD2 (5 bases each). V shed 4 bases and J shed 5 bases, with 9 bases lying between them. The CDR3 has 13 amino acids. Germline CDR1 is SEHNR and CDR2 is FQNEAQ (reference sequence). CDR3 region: CASSSLGDNEQFF. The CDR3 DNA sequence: TGTGCCAGCAGCTCCCTGGGGGACAATGAGCAGTTCTTC.

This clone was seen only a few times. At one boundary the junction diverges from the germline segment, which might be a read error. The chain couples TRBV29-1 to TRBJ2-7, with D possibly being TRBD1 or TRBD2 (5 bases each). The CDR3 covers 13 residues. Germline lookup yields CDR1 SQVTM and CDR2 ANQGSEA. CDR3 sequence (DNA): TGCAGCGCTGAAGCCATGGAGAGGGGCGAGCAGTACTTC. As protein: CSAEAMERGEQYF.

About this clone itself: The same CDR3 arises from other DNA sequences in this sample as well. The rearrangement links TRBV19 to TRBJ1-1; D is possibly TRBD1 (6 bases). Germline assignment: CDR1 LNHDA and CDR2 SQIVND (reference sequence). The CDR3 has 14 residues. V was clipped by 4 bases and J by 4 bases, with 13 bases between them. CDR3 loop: CASSTQGDGTEAFF. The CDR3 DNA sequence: TGTGCCAGTAGTACACAGGGAGACGGCACTGAAGCTTTCTTT.

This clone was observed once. CDR3 in amino acids: CSACSNQPQHF. CDR3 nucleotides: TGCAGTGCTTGTAGCAATCAGCCCCAGCATTTT. This chain joins TRBV20-1 and TRBJ1-5, with D hard to call. Trimming took off 5 bases at V and 0 bases at J, with 2 bases between the two ends. The CDR3 spans 11 residues. Germline values: CDR1 DFQATT, CDR2 SNEGSKA (reference sequence).

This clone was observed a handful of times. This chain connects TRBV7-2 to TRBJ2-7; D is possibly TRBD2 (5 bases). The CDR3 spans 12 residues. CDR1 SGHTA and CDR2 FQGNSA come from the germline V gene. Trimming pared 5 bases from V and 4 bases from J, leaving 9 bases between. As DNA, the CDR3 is TGTGCCAGCAGCGGAAGGAGGTACGAGCAGTACTTC. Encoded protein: CASSGRRYEQYF.

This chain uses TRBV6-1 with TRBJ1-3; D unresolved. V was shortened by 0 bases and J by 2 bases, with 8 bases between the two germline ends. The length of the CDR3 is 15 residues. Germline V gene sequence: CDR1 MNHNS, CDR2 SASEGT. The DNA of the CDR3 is TGTGCCAGCAGTGAAGCGGGTCATCCTGGAAACACCATATATTTT. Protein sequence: CASSEAGHPGNTIYF.

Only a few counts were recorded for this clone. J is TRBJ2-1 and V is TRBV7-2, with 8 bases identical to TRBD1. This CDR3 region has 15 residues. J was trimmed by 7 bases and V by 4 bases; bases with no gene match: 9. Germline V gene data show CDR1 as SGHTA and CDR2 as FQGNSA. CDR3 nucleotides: TGTGCCAGCAGCTACAGGACAGGGTGGGGGAATGAGCAGTTCTTC. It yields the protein CASSYRTGWGNEQFF.

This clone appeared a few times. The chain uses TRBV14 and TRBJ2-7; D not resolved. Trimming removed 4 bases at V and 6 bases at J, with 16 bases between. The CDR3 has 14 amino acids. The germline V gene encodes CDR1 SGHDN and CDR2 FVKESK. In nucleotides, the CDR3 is TGTGCCAGCAGCCCGCCGACGAGCACCGGCGAGCAGTACTTC. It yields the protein CASSPPTSTGEQYF.

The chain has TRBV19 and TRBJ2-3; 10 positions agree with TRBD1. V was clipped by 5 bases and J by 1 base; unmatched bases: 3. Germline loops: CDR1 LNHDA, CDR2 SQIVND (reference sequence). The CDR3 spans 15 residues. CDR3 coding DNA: TGTGCCAGTAGTTACGGGACAGGGGGCACAGATACGCAGTATTTT. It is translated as CASSYGTGGTDTQYF.

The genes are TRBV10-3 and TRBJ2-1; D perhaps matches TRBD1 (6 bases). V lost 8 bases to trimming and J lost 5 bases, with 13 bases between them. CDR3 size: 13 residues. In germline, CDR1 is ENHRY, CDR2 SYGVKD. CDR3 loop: CAIGGQFDNEQFF. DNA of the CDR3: TGTGCCATCGGGGGACAATTCGACAATGAGCAGTTCTTC.

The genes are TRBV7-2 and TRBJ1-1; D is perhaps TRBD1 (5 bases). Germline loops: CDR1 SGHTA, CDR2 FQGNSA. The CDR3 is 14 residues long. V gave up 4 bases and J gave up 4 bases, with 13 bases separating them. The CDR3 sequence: CASSSGFQGTEAFF. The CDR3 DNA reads TGTGCCAGCAGCTCGGGATTCCAGGGCACTGAAGCTTTCTTT.

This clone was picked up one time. CDR3 in amino acids: CASSSPDRYYGYTF. CDR3 DNA sequence: TGTGCCAGCAGTTCCCCCGACAGGTATTATGGCTACACCTTC. This chain joins TRBV28 and TRBJ1-2, with D possibly being TRBD1 (6 bases). V was trimmed by 4 bases and J by 5 bases, leaving 14 bases between them. The CDR3 contains 14 residues. Germline CDR1 is MDHEN and CDR2 is SYDVKM.

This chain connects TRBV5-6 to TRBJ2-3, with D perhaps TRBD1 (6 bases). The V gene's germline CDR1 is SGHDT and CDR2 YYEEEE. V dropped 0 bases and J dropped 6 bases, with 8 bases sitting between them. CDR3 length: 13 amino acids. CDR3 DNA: TGTGCCAGCAGCTTGGCAGGGGTCGATACGCAGTATTTT. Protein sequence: CASSLAGVDTQYF.

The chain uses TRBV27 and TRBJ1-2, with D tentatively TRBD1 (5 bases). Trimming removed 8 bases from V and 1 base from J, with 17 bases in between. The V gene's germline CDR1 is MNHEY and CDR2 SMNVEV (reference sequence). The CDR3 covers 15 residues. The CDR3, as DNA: TGTGCCAGCGGAACTCGGGGGGGGAATAACTATGGCTACACCTTC. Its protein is CASGTRGGNNYGYTF.

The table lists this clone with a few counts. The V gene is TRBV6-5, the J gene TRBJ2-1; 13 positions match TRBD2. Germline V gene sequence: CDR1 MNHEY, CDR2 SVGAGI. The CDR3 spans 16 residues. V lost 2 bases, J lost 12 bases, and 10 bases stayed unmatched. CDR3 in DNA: TGTGCCAGCAGTTACGTGGGAACTAGCGGGAGGGCGTCGCAGTTCTTC. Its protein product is CASSYVGTSGRASQFF.